The present TCR beta chain was sequenced within a study of early T cells in non-severe SARS-CoV-2 infection. The table lists this clonotype with a few counts. TCRdb independently ran MiXCR on the 5' RACE reads; one entry per CDR3 protein. The repertoire consists of 60,000 to 65,000 distinct CDR3 sequences, with almost 9.5% occurring once and the leading ten covering 1.2%. V gave up 5 bases and J gave up 1 base, with 9 bases separating them. CDR1 SGHRS and CDR2 YFSETQ come from the germline V gene. The CDR3 loop spans 13 amino acids. The rearrangement joins TRBV5-1 to TRBJ1-1; TRBD1 is a possible D gene (6 bases). Sequences were obtained from whole blood. The receptor's source is an adult who was a healthcare worker with PCR-confirmed SARS-CoV-2 infection or an uninfected control (not recorded which). The CDR3 coding sequence is TGCGCCAGCAGTTGGGGGCGGAACACTGAAGCTTTCTTT. Amino acids: CASSWGRNTEAFF.